This T cell receptor beta chain was documented in a study of Graves' ophthalmopathy and Graves' hyperthyroidism. Overall study findings and caveats: Ophthalmopathy progression was predicted by the model at about 69% sensitivity and under 75% specificity. Distinction of ophthalmopathy from stable hyperthyroidism by a 13-signature model reached roughly 85% sensitivity and roughly 81% specificity. Clonotypes were expanded in thyroid at above 0.001 frequency, and most also appeared in blood.

V lost 1 base to trimming and J lost 3 bases; unmatched junction nucleotides: 17. Germline CDR1 SGHAT, CDR2 FQNNGV. The CDR3 extends over 19 amino acids. For this clonotype: Its target is unknown. This may be a read error, as it is one base from a much larger clone.

Investigators amplified TCR beta CDR3 regions from RNA transcripts. A first-round RT-PCR used HTBI primers, followed by a second-round multiplex PCR. TCRdb itself ran the multiplex PCR reads through MiXCR, one entry per CDR3 protein. The sample contains over a million distinct CDR3 sequences, 35% to 45% of which appear only once. The sample was peripheral blood or thyroid tissue (not recorded which). The origin of this receptor is an adult man with Graves' hyperthyroidism. The chain couples TRBV11-2 to TRBJ2-7, with 8 bases that match TRBD2. CDR3 DNA: TGTGCCAGCAGCTTAGTGGGACTAGGCTTAATGAGCTTCAACTACGAGCAGTACTTC. Translation gives CASSLVGLGLMSFNYEQYF.